Below are 22 T cell receptor beta chains sequenced from a single sample in a study of blood T cell repertoires in COVID-19. TCRdb keeps only in-frame clones here, not all; method: immunoSEQ multiplex PCR. The data contain just over 95,000 clones, 82% of them seen just once; the ten biggest clones take up approximately 20%. The sample taken for sequencing was peripheral blood. The receptors shown here come from an older man with acute or convalescent COVID-19.

As regards this clone: Other DNA sequences in this sample translate to the same CDR3. The chain combines TRBV11-2 with TRBJ2-2; D gene ambiguous. The CDR3 contains 14 residues. Trimming removed 1 base from V and 5 bases from J, with 8 bases in between. Germline-derived CDR1 and CDR2 are SGHAT and FQNNGV. For the CDR3, the DNA is TGTGCCAGCAGCTTAGTTGGCGGAACCGGGGAGCTGTTTTTT. Translated, it gives CASSLVGGTGELFF.

The chain uses TRBV6-2 or TRBV6-3 and TRBJ2-1; 8 bases agree with TRBD2. The V gene end was trimmed by 2 bases and the J gene end by 9 bases; junction bases not matched to a gene: 3. The CDR3 covers 13 residues. Per germline, CDR1 MNHEY and CDR2 SVGEGT. DNA for the CDR3: TGTGCCAGCAGTTACGGGACTAGAGTTGAGCAGTTCTTC. Amino acids: CASSYGTRVEQFF.

The chain couples TRBV19 to TRBJ2-7; 8 nucleotides agree with TRBD1. The CDR3 spans 15 residues. Germline V gives CDR1 LNHDA, CDR2 SQIVND (reference sequence). Trimming at V came to 3 bases and at J to 6 bases, leaving 10 bases not matched to a gene. As DNA, the CDR3 is TGTGCCAGTAGTATCCCCCGGACAGGGACGGGCGAGCAGTACTTC. Its translation: CASSIPRTGTGEQYF.

The rearrangement links TRBV5-1 to TRBJ2-5; no firm D call. CDR3 length equals 16 residues. Germline CDR1 is SGHRS and CDR2 is YFSETQ. The V end was cut by 4 bases, the J end by 6 bases, with 22 bases between. This CDR3 reads CASSADPQLFVKTQYF. CDR3 DNA: TGCGCCAGCAGCGCCGATCCACAGCTTTTTGTAAAGACCCAGTACTTC. Full variable domain (remainder filled in from reference TRBV5-1 and TRBJ2-5): KAGVTQTPRYLIKTRGQQVTLSCSPISGHRSVSWYQQTPGQGLQFLFEYFSETQRNKGNFPGRFSGRQFSNSRSEMNVSTLELGDSALYLCASSADPQLFVKTQYFGPGTRLLVL.

CDR3 in DNA: TGTGCCAGCAGCAAAGAGCTTTCGGGGGGGATTCAGCCCCAGCATTTT. As protein: CASSKELSGGIQPQHF. V is TRBV21-1 and J is TRBJ1-5. TRBV21-1 is noted as a pseudogene. This CDR3 is 16 amino acids long.

This clone appeared a few times. This chain connects TRBV29-1 to TRBJ2-1; maybe TRBD1 (5 bases). The germline V and J ends were trimmed by 8 bases and 0 bases, with 14 bases remaining between them. This CDR3 is 14 amino acids long. CDR1 SQVTM and CDR2 ANQGSEA come from the germline V gene. The CDR3 nucleotides read TGCAGCTATGGGGCCTTAAGCTCCTACAATGAGCAGTTCTTC. This gives the protein CSYGALSSYNEQFF.

J is TRBJ2-7 and V is TRBV11-2; D remains unclear. Looked up from germline, CDR1 is SGHAT and CDR2 is FQNNGV. V dropped 2 bases and J dropped 6 bases, with 11 bases sitting between them. This CDR3 spans 13 amino acids. The CDR3 protein is CASSLRQVSEQYF. The CDR3 DNA reads as TGTGCCAGCAGCTTACGGCAGGTATCCGAGCAGTACTTC.

The rearrangement links TRBV3-1 (or the pseudogene TRBV3-2) to TRBJ2-7; weak D call: TRBD1 (5 bases). This CDR3 spans 16 amino acids. Looked up from germline, CDR1 is LGHDT and CDR2 is YNNKEL (reference sequence). Deletions cut 1 base from V and 4 bases from J, with 17 bases between. CDR3 bases: TGTGCCAGCAGCCAAGGAACAGGTGGGCTTGTATACGAGCAGTACTTC. This sequence encodes CASSQGTGGLVYEQYF.

The V gene is TRBV5-8, the J gene TRBJ2-7, with TRBD1 identical over 8 bases. This CDR3 comprises 18 residues. The germline CDR1 and CDR2 sequences are SGHTS and YDEGEE. With V trimmed by 4 bases and J by 4 bases, 19 bases remained unmatched. The chain's CDR3 is CASSQLRFQGAFMYEQYF. The DNA for the CDR3 is TGTGCCAGCAGCCAACTTAGGTTCCAGGGGGCGTTTATGTACGAGCAGTACTTC.

This chain links TRBV4-3 with TRBJ2-3, with 7 positions matching TRBD2. Germline V gives CDR1 LGHNA, CDR2 YSLEER. The CDR3 sequence is 16 residues long. V lost 1 base, J lost 1 base, and 5 bases stayed unmatched. In nucleotides, the CDR3 is TGCGCCAGCAGCCAAGTGGGGGGGATGGGCACAGATACGCAGTATTTT. This encodes CASSQVGGMGTDTQYF.

J is TRBJ2-2 and V is TRBV29-1, with D uncertain. Trimming removed 4 bases from V and 4 bases from J, with 7 bases in between. The CDR3 totals 12 residues. CDR1 SQVTM and CDR2 ANQGSEA come from the germline V gene. CDR3 loop: CSVGTATGELFF. The CDR3 coding sequence is TGCAGCGTTGGAACAGCCACCGGGGAGCTGTTTTTT.

The chain couples TRBV5-6 to TRBJ2-1; 7 nucleotides agree with TRBD1. The CDR3 is 13 residues long. Germline-derived CDR1 and CDR2 are SGHDT and YYEEEE. The J segment lost 6 bases and the V segment lost 8 bases, leaving 8 bases of the junction unmatched. CDR3 sequence: CASILQGINEQFF. In DNA, the CDR3 is TGTGCCAGTATTTTACAGGGGATCAATGAGCAGTTCTTC.

There are a few counts of this clone. This CDR3 reads CASLSSGRTYEQYF. The DNA of the CDR3 is TGTGCCAGCCTTTCTTCCGGGAGAACCTACGAGCAGTACTTC. V gene TRBV28 combines with J gene TRBJ2-7; D may be TRBD2 (6 bases). Germline loops: CDR1 MDHEN, CDR2 SYDVKM. Trimming shortened V by 8 bases and J by 2 bases, and 16 bases separated the two germline ends. There are 14 residues in the CDR3.

The chain couples TRBV3-1 (or the pseudogene TRBV3-2) to TRBJ1-6, with D tentatively TRBD1 (5 bases). The CDR3 sequence is 14 residues long. Per the germline V gene, CDR1 is LGHDT and CDR2 is YNNKEL (reference sequence). The V and J ends lost 2 bases and 10 bases respectively, with 12 bases between them. CDR3 loop: CASSQIGEGSPLHF. Here the CDR3 DNA reads TGTGCCAGCAGCCAAATAGGGGAGGGGTCACCCCTCCACTTT.

This clone was observed a single time. Here the CDR3 DNA reads TGTGCCAGCAGCATATTCGACAGGGGAGGATACGAGCAGTACTTC. It translates to CASSIFDRGGYEQYF. The V call is TRBV9, the J call TRBJ2-7; 8 nucleotides line up with TRBD1. The junction had 10 bases not matched to a gene; V was cut back by 4 bases and J by 4 bases. The germline V gene has CDR1 SGDLS and CDR2 YYNGEE. The CDR3 length is 15 residues.

The chain joins TRBV7-6 to TRBJ2-7; TRBD1 aligns across 9 bases. Germline V gives CDR1 SGHVS, CDR2 FNYEAQ. This CDR3 region has 14 residues. The J segment lost 2 bases and the V segment lost 5 bases, leaving 4 bases of the junction unmatched. The CDR3 DNA is TGTGCCAGCAGCCGGGACAGGGTTACCTACGAGCAGTACTTC. Residues: CASSRDRVTYEQYF.

V usage is TRBV5-4 and J usage is TRBJ2-2; D may be TRBD1 (5 bases). The germline CDR1 and CDR2 sequences are SGHNT and YYREEE (reference sequence). Trimming stripped 1 base from V and 6 bases from J, with 13 bases between. The CDR3 consists of 15 residues. CDR3 nucleotides: TGTGCCAGCAGCTTGCCCCTTGGGGCGGCCGGGGAGCTGTTTTTT. Protein product: CASSLPLGAAGELFF.

The DNA for the CDR3 is TGTGCCAGCAAGGACAGCTTAAACTATAATTCACCCCTCCACTTT. As protein: CASKDSLNYNSPLHF. This chain connects TRBV18 to TRBJ1-6; D may be TRBD1 (6 bases). V shed 8 bases and J shed 3 bases, with 14 bases lying between them. The germline gives CDR1 KGHSH, CDR2 LQKENI. The CDR3 runs to 15 residues.

The rearrangement uses TRBV21-1 and TRBJ2-2; the table gives TRBD1 as D, unverified against the DNA. TRBV21-1 is tagged as a pseudogene. This CDR3 is built from 15 residues. The CDR3 DNA sequence: TGTGCCAGCAGCAAAACAGGAGCGAACACCGGGGAGCTGTTTTTT. Translation gives CASSKTGANTGELFF.

The chain uses TRBV4-1 and TRBJ1-4, with no clear D. Trimming shortened V by 3 bases and J by 10 bases, and 15 bases separated the two germline ends. Germline values: CDR1 MGHRA, CDR2 YSYEKL. CDR3 length equals 14 residues. CDR3 coding DNA: TGCGCCAGCAGCCAGCCCCCAGCGTCGGTAAAACTGTTTTTT. Translation gives CASSQPPASVKLFF.

This clone was found once. The V call is TRBV18, the J call TRBJ2-2; TRBD1 is a possible D gene (7 bases). The CDR3 is 15 residues long. Trimming removed 6 bases from V and 1 base from J, with 12 bases in between. Per the germline V gene, CDR1 is KGHSH and CDR2 is LQKENI. The DNA for the CDR3 is TGTGCCAGCTCCCGGGGGACAGAGAACACCGGGGAGCTGTTTTTT. Amino acid sequence: CASSRGTENTGELFF.

This clone was recorded only once. The chain combines TRBV18 with TRBJ1-1; D ambiguous. This CDR3 is built from 13 residues. The germline gives CDR1 KGHSH, CDR2 LQKENI. With 8 bases removed from V and 2 bases from J, the gap between germline ends came to 12 bases. This CDR3 reads CASTAAFNTEAFF. In DNA form, the CDR3 reads TGTGCCAGCACAGCTGCTTTCAACACTGAAGCTTTCTTT.